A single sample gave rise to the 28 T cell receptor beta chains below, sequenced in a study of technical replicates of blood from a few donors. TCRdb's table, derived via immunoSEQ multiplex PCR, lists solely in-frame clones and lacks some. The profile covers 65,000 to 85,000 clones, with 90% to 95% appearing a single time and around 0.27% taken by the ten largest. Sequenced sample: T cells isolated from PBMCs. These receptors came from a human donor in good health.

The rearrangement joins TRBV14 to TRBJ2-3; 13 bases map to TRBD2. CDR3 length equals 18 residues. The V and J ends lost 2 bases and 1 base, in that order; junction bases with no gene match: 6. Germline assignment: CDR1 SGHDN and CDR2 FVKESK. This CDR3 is CASSQYLGLAGGTDTQYF. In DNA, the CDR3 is TGTGCCAGCAGCCAATATCTCGGACTAGCGGGGGGCACAGATACGCAGTATTTT.

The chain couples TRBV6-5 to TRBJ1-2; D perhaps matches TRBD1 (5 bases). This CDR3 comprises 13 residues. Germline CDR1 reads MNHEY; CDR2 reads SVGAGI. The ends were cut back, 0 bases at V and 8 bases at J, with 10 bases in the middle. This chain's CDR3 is CASSYSSGLGYTF. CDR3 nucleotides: TGTGCCAGCAGTTACTCGTCAGGGTTAGGCTACACCTTC.

CDR3: CASSGGEYRDQAFF. The DNA of the CDR3 is TGTGCCAGTAGTGGCGGCGAATACAGGGACCAAGCTTTCTTT. This chain joins TRBV19 and TRBJ1-1; D may be TRBD1 (6 bases). Germline lookup yields CDR1 LNHDA and CDR2 SQIVND (reference sequence). V dropped 5 bases and J dropped 9 bases, with 19 bases sitting between them. The length of the CDR3 is 14 residues. The entire variable domain, with the rest obtained from reference TRBV19 and TRBJ1-1, is as follows: DGGITQSPKYLFRKEGQNVTLSCEQNLNHDAMYWYRQDPGQGLRLIYYSQIVNDFQKGDIAEGYSVSREKKESFPLTVTSAQKNPTAFYLCASSGGEYRDQAFFGQGTRLTVV.

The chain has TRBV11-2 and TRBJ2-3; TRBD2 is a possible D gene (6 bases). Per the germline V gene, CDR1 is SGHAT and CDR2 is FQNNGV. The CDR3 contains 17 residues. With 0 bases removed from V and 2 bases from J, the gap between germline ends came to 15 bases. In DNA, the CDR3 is TGTGCCAGCAGCTTAGACGGTATTCGGGAGTTCACAGATACGCAGTATTTT. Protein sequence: CASSLDGIREFTDTQYF.

CDR3 protein: CASRDSGNNQPQHF. CDR3 nucleotides: TGTGCCAGCAGGGATTCAGGAAATAATCAGCCCCAGCATTTT. The rearrangement uses TRBV6-5 and TRBJ1-5; D not certain. Germline loops: CDR1 MNHEY, CDR2 SVGAGI. This CDR3 comprises 14 residues. The V and J ends lost 6 bases and 4 bases respectively, with 13 bases between them.

The CDR3 sequence is CASSLSLFVLYGGLAGGPPDTQYF. CDR3 DNA sequence: TGTGCCAGCAGTTTAAGCCTCTTCGTGTTGTATGGGGGACTAGCGGGAGGGCCCCCAGATACGCAGTATTTT. The chain carries TRBV28 and TRBJ2-3; 16 bases are shared with TRBD2. CDR1 is MDHEN, CDR2 SYDVKM, per germline. Germline trimming cut 2 bases from V and 4 bases from J; bases unmatched to any gene: 24. The CDR3 is 24 residues long.

CDR3 in amino acids: CASSIYDRLNQPQHF. The CDR3 nucleotides read TGTGCCAGCAGTATTTATGACAGGCTCAATCAGCCCCAGCATTTT. The chain is built from TRBV6-1 and TRBJ1-5; D is perhaps TRBD1 (6 bases). The germline V gene encodes CDR1 MNHNS and CDR2 SASEGT. The CDR3 extends over 15 amino acids. The V and J ends lost 5 bases and 3 bases respectively, with 14 bases between them.

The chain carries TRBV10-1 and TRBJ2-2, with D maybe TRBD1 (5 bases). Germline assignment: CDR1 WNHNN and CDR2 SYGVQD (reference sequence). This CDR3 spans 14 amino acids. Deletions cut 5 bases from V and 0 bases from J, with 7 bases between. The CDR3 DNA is TGCGCCAGCAGTTGGACAACGAACACCGGGGAGCTGTTTTTT. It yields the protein CASSWTTNTGELFF.

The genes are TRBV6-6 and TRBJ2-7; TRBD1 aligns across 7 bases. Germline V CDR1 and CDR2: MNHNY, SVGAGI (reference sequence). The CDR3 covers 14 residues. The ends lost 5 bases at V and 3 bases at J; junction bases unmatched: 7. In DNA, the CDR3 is TGTGCCAGCAGTCTGACAGGGACCCTCTACGAGCAGTACTTC. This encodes CASSLTGTLYEQYF.

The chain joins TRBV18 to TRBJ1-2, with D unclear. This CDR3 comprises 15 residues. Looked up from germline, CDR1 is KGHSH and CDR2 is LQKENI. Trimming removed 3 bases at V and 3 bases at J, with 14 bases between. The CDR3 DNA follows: TGTGCCAGCTCACCTCGAGTGCTGGTCGACTATGGCTACACCTTC. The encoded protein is CASSPRVLVDYGYTF.

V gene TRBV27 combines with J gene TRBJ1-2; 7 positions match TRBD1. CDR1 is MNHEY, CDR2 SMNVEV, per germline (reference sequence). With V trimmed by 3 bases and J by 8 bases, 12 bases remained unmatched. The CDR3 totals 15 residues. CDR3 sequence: CASSLGAGGKGGYTF. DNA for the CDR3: TGTGCCAGCAGTTTGGGGGCAGGGGGTAAAGGAGGCTACACCTTC.

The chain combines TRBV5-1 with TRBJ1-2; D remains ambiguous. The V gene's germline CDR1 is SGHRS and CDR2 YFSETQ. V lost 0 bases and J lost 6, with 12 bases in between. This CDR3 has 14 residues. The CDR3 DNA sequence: TGCGCCAGCAGCTTGGGGAGGGTTGCGGATGGCTACACCTTC. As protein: CASSLGRVADGYTF.

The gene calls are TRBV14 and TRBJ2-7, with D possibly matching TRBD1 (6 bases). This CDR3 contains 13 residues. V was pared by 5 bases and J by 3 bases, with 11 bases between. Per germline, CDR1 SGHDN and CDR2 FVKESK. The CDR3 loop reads CASSATGLYEQYF. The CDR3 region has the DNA TGTGCCAGCAGCGCGACAGGCCTCTACGAGCAGTACTTC.

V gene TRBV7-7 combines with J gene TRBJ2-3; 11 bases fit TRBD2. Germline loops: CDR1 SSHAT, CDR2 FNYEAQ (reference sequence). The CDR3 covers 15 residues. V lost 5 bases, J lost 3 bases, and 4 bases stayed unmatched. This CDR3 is CASSTGTSGTDTQYF. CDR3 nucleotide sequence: TGTGCCAGCAGCACCGGGACTAGCGGAACAGATACGCAGTATTTT.

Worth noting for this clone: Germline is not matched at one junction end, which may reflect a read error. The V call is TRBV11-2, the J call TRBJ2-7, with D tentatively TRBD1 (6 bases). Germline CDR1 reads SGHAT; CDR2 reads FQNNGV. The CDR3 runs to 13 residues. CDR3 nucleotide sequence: TGTGCCAGCAGCTTAGGGGGCCGGGACAAGGGAGACTTC. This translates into CASSLGGRDKGDF.

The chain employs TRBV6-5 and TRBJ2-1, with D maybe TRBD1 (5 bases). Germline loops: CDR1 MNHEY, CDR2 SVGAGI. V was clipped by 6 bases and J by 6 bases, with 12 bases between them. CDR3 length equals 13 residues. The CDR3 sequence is CASSLGHTNEQFF. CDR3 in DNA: TGTGCCAGCAGCCTAGGACACACCAATGAGCAGTTCTTC.

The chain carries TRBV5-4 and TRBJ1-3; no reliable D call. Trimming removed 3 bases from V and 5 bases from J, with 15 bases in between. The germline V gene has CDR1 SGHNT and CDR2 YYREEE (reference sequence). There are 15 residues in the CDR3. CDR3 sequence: CASSYPTAGRNTIYF. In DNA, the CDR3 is TGTGCCAGCAGCTACCCAACCGCGGGCAGAAACACCATATATTTT. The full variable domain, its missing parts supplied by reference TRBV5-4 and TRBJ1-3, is ETGVTQSPTHLIKTRGQQVTLRCSSQSGHNTVSWYQQALGQGPQFIFQYYREEENGRGNFPPRFSGLQFPNYSSELNVNALELDDSALYLCASSYPTAGRNTIYFGEGSWLTVV.

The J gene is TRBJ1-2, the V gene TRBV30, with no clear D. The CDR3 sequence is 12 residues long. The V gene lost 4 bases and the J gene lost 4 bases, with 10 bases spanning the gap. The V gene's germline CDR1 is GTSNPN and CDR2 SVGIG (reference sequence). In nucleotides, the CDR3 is TGTGCCTGGATTGAGGGCCTCTATGGCTACACCTTC. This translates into CAWIEGLYGYTF.

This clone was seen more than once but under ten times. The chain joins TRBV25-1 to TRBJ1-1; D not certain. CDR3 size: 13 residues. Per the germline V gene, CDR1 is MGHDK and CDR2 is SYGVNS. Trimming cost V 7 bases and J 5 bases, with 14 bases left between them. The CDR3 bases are TGTGCCAGCAAGGCGCTCGGGAGGACTGAAGCTTTCTTT. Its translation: CASKALGRTEAFF.

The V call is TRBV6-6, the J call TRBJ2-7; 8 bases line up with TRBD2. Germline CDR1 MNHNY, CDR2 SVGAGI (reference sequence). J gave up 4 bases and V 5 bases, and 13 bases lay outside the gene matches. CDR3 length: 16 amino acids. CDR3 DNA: TGTGCCAGCAGTACCCCCCGAGCGGGAGTAGGATACGAGCAGTACTTC. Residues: CASSTPRAGVGYEQYF.

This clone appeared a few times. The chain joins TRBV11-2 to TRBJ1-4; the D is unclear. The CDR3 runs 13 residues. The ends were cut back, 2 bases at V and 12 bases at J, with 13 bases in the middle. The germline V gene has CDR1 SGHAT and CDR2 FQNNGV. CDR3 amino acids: CASSLSPQRELFF. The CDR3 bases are TGTGCCAGCAGCTTATCCCCACAGAGGGAACTGTTTTTT. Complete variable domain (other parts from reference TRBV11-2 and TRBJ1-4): EAGVAQSPRYKIIEKRQSVAFWCNPISGHATLYWYQQILGQGPKLLIQFQNNGVVDDSQLPKDRFSAERLKGVDSTLKIQPAKLEDSAVYLCASSLSPQRELFFGSGTQLSVL.

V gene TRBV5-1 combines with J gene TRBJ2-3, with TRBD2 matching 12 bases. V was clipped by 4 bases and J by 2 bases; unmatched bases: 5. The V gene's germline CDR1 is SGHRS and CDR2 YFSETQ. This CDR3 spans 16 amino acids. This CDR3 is CASSTGLAGHTDTQYF. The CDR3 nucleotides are TGCGCCAGCAGCACCGGACTAGCGGGGCACACAGATACGCAGTATTTT. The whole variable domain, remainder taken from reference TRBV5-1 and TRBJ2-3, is KAGVTQTPRYLIKTRGQQVTLSCSPISGHRSVSWYQQTPGQGLQFLFEYFSETQRNKGNFPGRFSGRQFSNSRSEMNVSTLELGDSALYLCASSTGLAGHTDTQYFGPGTRLTVL.

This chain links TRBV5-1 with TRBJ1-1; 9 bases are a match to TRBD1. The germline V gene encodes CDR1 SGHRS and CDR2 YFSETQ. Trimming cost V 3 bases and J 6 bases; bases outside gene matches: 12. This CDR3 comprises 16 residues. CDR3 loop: CASSWGTGSDYAEAFF. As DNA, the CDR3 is TGCGCCAGCAGCTGGGGGACAGGGTCCGATTACGCTGAAGCTTTCTTT.

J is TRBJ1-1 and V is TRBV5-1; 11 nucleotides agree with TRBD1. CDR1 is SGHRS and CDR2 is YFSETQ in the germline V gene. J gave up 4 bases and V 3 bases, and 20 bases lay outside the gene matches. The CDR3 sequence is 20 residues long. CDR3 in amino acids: CASSSGQGARVRDEGTEAFF. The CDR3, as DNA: TGCGCCAGCAGCTCCGGACAGGGGGCGCGAGTAAGGGATGAGGGCACTGAAGCTTTCTTT. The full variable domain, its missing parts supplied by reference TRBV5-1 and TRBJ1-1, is KAGVTQTPRYLIKTRGQQVTLSCSPISGHRSVSWYQQTPGQGLQFLFEYFSETQRNKGNFPGRFSGRQFSNSRSEMNVSTLELGDSALYLCASSSGQGARVRDEGTEAFFGQGTRLTVV.

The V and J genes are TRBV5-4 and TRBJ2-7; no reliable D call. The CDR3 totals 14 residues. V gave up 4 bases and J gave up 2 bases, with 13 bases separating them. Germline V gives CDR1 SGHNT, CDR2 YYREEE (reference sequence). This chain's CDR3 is CASSQPGIAYEQYF. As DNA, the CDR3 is TGTGCCAGCAGCCAACCCGGTATCGCCTACGAGCAGTACTTC.

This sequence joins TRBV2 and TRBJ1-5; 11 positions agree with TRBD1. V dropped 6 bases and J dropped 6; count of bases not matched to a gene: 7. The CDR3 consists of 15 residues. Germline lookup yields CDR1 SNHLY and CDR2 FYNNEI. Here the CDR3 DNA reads TGTGCCAGCAGGGGGGACAGGGGGTTCGGTCAGCCCCAGCATTTT. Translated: CASRGDRGFGQPQHF.

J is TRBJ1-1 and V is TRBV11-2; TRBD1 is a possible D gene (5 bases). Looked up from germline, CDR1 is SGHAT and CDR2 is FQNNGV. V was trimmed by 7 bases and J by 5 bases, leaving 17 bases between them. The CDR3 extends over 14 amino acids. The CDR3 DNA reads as TGTGCCAGCACCTTCAACCAGGGAGGGACTGAAGCTTTCTTT. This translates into CASTFNQGGTEAFF.

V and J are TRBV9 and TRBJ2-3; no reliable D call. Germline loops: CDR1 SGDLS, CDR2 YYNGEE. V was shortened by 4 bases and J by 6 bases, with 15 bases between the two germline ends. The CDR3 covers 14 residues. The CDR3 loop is CASSLTSLSDTQYF. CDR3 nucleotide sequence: TGTGCCAGCAGCCTCACTTCCCTGTCGGATACGCAGTATTTT.